Below, 18 T cell receptor beta chains from the same sample are listed, as sequenced in a study of cytomegalovirus exposure and HLA in healthy donors. PCR used 60 Vbeta primers and 13 Jbeta primers. Profiled with immunoSEQ multiplex PCR; TCRdb holds only in-frame clones, not every one. Among 100,000 to 150,000 clones listed, around three quarters were seen once. Input material: PBMCs. The receptors derive from a man aged 30 to 39 in good health and CMV-seronegative.

The chain uses TRBV11-2 and TRBJ1-1; tentative D call: TRBD1 (6 bases). This CDR3 is built from 16 residues. From germline, CDR1 is SGHAT and CDR2 FQNNGV. Trimming cost V 5 bases and J 1 base, with 17 bases left between them. The CDR3 here is CASSPIGGPGNTEAFF. The CDR3 DNA sequence: TGTGCCAGCAGCCCTATCGGGGGGCCAGGGAACACTGAAGCTTTCTTT.

The CDR3 protein is CASSLVTGRSNQPQHF. The CDR3 nucleotides read TGTGCCAGCAGCTTAGTAACAGGGCGTAGCAATCAGCCCCAGCATTTT. The chain is built from TRBV7-8 and TRBJ1-5, with D perhaps matching TRBD1 (6 bases). This CDR3 is built from 16 residues. V shed 1 base and J shed 0 bases, with 10 bases lying between them. CDR1 and CDR2 (germline): SGHVS, FQNEAQ. Looking up the rest from reference TRBV7-8 and TRBJ1-5 gives the full variable domain: GAGVSQSPRYKVAKRGQDVALRCDPISGHVSLFWYQQALGQGPEFLTYFQNEAQLDKSGLPSDRFFAERPEGSVSTLKIQRTQQEDSAVYLCASSLVTGRSNQPQHFGDGTRLSIL.

This clone showed up just once. CDR3 loop: CASSPPGRAGSAGNTIYF. The CDR3 nucleotides are TGTGCCAGCAGTCCCCCTGGGAGGGCAGGGTCAGCGGGAAACACCATATATTTT. V is TRBV28 and J is TRBJ1-3; D perhaps matches TRBD1 (5 bases). The CDR3 consists of 18 residues. Deletions cut 5 bases from V and 4 bases from J, with 24 bases between. Germline V lookup: CDR1 MDHEN, CDR2 SYDVKM.

CDR3 region: CASSGQNTGELFF. The CDR3 DNA is TGCGCCAGCTCGGGACAAAACACCGGGGAGCTGTTTTTT. This chain connects TRBV5-1 to TRBJ2-2; D may be TRBD1 (6 bases). The germline gives CDR1 SGHRS, CDR2 YFSETQ. CDR3 length: 13 residues. Trimming left V 7 bases short and J 2 bases short, with 9 bases between.

The chain combines TRBV18 with TRBJ1-2; 9 nucleotides match TRBD1. Germline CDR1 reads KGHSH; CDR2 reads LQKENI. V gave up 4 bases and J gave up 4 bases; unmatched junction bases: 7. The CDR3 runs 15 residues. The CDR3 here is CASSLTGGVGYGYTF. The CDR3 region has the DNA TGTGCCAGCTCACTCACAGGGGGCGTCGGCTATGGCTACACCTTC.

The rearrangement links TRBV5-1 to TRBJ1-5; D might be TRBD1 (5 bases). The CDR3 consists of 14 residues. Trimming pared 1 base from V and 4 bases from J, leaving 9 bases between. CDR1 and CDR2 (germline): SGHRS, YFSETQ. The CDR3 region is CASSLLGVNQPQHF. The CDR3 DNA reads as TGCGCCAGCAGCTTGTTAGGGGTTAATCAGCCCCAGCATTTT.

Here the CDR3 DNA reads TGTGCCAGCAGCCCGGGAGGGTGGGAGACCCAGTACTTC. Encoded protein: CASSPGGWETQYF. The chain uses TRBV9 and TRBJ2-5; 8 positions agree with TRBD2. The V gene's germline CDR1 is SGDLS and CDR2 YYNGEE. The V segment lost 4 bases and the J segment 5 bases; nucleotides outside the gene matches: 4. The CDR3 consists of 13 residues.

The rearrangement joins TRBV19 to TRBJ2-7; TRBD1 matches 7 bases. The CDR3 is 11 amino acids. The V segment lost 7 bases and the J segment 6 bases; nucleotides outside the gene matches: 3. The germline gives CDR1 LNHDA, CDR2 SQIVND (reference sequence). Here the CDR3 DNA reads TGTGCCAGTACTTCAGGGGGCGAGCAGTACTTC. This sequence encodes CASTSGGEQYF.

The chain recombines TRBV28 with TRBJ1-1, with a weak D call TRBD1 (5 bases). CDR1 is MDHEN and CDR2 is SYDVKM in the germline V gene. The CDR3 is 18 residues long. The V and J ends lost 3 bases and 3 bases respectively, with 23 bases between them. CDR3 sequence reads: CASSFPRQSRLEDTEAFF. In DNA, the CDR3 is TGTGCCAGCAGTTTCCCGAGACAGTCGCGATTAGAGGACACTGAAGCTTTCTTT.

The chain employs TRBV2 and TRBJ2-6, with a possible D match to TRBD1 (5 bases). There are 17 residues in the CDR3. The germline CDR1 and CDR2 sequences are SNHLY and FYNNEI. V dropped 4 bases and J dropped 0 bases, with 13 bases sitting between them. The CDR3 protein is CASSGSGSSSGANVLTF. The CDR3 DNA sequence: TGTGCCAGCAGTGGCTCAGGGTCAAGCTCTGGGGCCAACGTCCTGACTTTC.

The chain employs TRBV14 and TRBJ2-3; the match to TRBD1 covers 9 bases. CDR3 size: 14 residues. Trimming removed 4 bases from V and 1 base from J; junction bases left unmatched: 0. Germline lookup yields CDR1 SGHDN and CDR2 FVKESK. The CDR3 sequence: CASSRDRGTDTQYF. Written as DNA, the CDR3 is TGTGCCAGCAGCCGGGACAGGGGCACAGATACGCAGTATTTT. The full variable domain, in which reference TRBV14 and TRBJ2-3 provide the parts outside the CDR3, is EAGVTQFPSHSVIEKGQTVTLRCDPISGHDNLYWYRRVMGKEIKFLLHFVKESKQDESGMPNNRFLAERTGGTYSTLKVQPAELEDSGVYFCASSRDRGTDTQYFGPGTRLTVL.

This clone was found once. V and J are TRBV28 and TRBJ1-5; the D gene is possibly TRBD1 (5 bases). Trimming removed 8 bases at V and 5 bases at J, with 13 bases between. Germline values: CDR1 MDHEN, CDR2 SYDVKM. The CDR3 extends over 13 amino acids. CDR3 loop: CASGSQVYQPQHF. The CDR3 DNA reads TGTGCCAGCGGCTCACAGGTCTATCAGCCCCAGCATTTT.

The V gene is TRBV4-1, the J gene TRBJ1-1; D not resolved. This CDR3 has 14 amino acids. V was clipped by 5 bases and J by 2 bases, with 12 bases between them. From germline, CDR1 is MGHRA and CDR2 YSYEKL. The CDR3 loop is CASSYRRFNTEAFF. CDR3 nucleotides: TGCGCCAGCAGCTATAGGAGGTTCAACACTGAAGCTTTCTTT.

The rearrangement uses TRBV18 and TRBJ2-7, with a tentative D call TRBD1 (6 bases). The CDR3 runs to 15 residues. Germline CDR1 and CDR2: KGHSH and LQKENI. V was cut by 0 bases and J by 3 bases, with 12 bases left in between. In DNA form, the CDR3 reads TGTGCCAGCTCACCACCCAGGGGCCTCGACTACGAGCAGTACTTC. Translated: CASSPPRGLDYEQYF.

The chain recombines TRBV11-2 with TRBJ2-1; the D is unclear. Germline CDR1 reads SGHAT; CDR2 reads FQNNGV. This CDR3 is 13 amino acids long. The ends were cut back, 1 base at V and 4 bases at J, with 5 bases in the middle. CDR3 nucleotides: TGTGCCAGCAGCTTAGTCAGATACAATGAGCAGTTCTTC. Its protein product is CASSLVRYNEQFF. The full variable domain, its missing parts supplied by reference TRBV11-2 and TRBJ2-1, is EAGVAQSPRYKIIEKRQSVAFWCNPISGHATLYWYQQILGQGPKLLIQFQNNGVVDDSQLPKDRFSAERLKGVDSTLKIQPAKLEDSAVYLCASSLVRYNEQFFGPGTRLTVL.

As to this clone: Sequence at one end of the junction differs from germline and may be a read error. The chain recombines TRBV7-2 with TRBJ2-1; 8 nucleotides align to TRBD2. The CDR3 covers 16 residues. CDR1 and CDR2 (germline): SGHTA, FQGNSA. DNA for the CDR3: TGTGCCAGCAGCTTAAATTTAGCGGGGACCTACGATGAGCAGTTCTTC. Protein product: CASSLNLAGTYDEQFF.

The chain joins TRBV7-2 to TRBJ1-6; no clear D. This CDR3 is 14 amino acids long. Trimming stripped 3 bases from V and 7 bases from J, with 10 bases between. CDR1 and CDR2 from the germline V gene are SGHTA and FQGNSA. The CDR3 DNA reads TGTGCCAGCAGCTTGCTTCCCCAGAATTCACCCCTCCACTTT. Translation gives CASSLLPQNSPLHF.

V usage is TRBV10-3 and J usage is TRBJ2-2, with D tentatively TRBD2 (5 bases). CDR1 ENHRY and CDR2 SYGVKD come from the germline V gene. CDR3 length equals 14 residues. Trimming pared 6 bases from V and 0 bases from J, leaving 8 bases between. The CDR3: CAIRGSSNTGELFF. CDR3 in DNA: TGTGCCATCAGGGGGAGTTCGAACACCGGGGAGCTGTTTTTT.